This is a list of T cell receptor beta chains from one sample in a study of cytomegalovirus exposure and HLA in healthy donors. The method was immunoSEQ multiplex PCR; TCRdb's version includes in-frame clones alone and lacks a portion of them. The repertoire holds fewer than 250,000 clones, with approximately 86% as singletons. Sample: PBMCs. The receptors were gathered from a boy aged 2-15 years in good health and CMV-seronegative. CDR3s include the opening cysteine and the closing phenylalanine or tryptophan. A D gene is named only where the DNA matches it firmly. A row's size may be missing; if present it is once, few, many or a size class.

length | D | J | size | V | DNA | CDR3
15 | - | TRBJ1-4 | - | TRBV27 | TGTGCCAGCAGTTTCATCGGAGGAACTAATGAAAAACTGTTTTTT | CASSFIGGTNEKLFF
16 | - | TRBJ1-5 | - | TRBV4-1 | TGCGCCAGCAGCCAAGATGAGGGATATAGCAATCAGCCCCAGCATTTT | CASSQDEGYSNQPQHF
15 | TRBD2 | TRBJ2-1 | - | TRBV5-1 | TGCGCCAGCAGCTTGGAGACTAGCGGGAGTACTGAGCAGTTCTTC | CASSLETSGSTEQFF
16 | TRBD2 | TRBJ2-7 | - | TRBV5-4 | TGTGCCAGCAGCTTCGACCCGCGAGCGGGGGACTACGAGCAGTACTTC | CASSFDPRAGDYEQYF
13 | - | TRBJ1-1 | - | TRBV27 | TGTGCCAGCCGCCGGGAGGTCCTCACTGAAGCTTTCTTT | CASRREVLTEAFF
15 | TRBD2 | TRBJ2-1 | - | TRBV9 | TGTGCCAGCAGCGTAGGAGGGACTAGCTTGTATGAGCAGTTCTTC | CASSVGGTSLYEQFF
14 | - | TRBJ1-2 | once | TRBV5-6 | TGTGCCAGCAGCTTGGCGAGTTCTAACTATGGCTACACCTTC | CASSLASSNYGYTF
15 | TRBD1 | TRBJ1-6 | - | TRBV11-1 | TGTGCCAGCAGCCCGCGGACAGGTTGGAATTCACCCCTCCACTTT | CASSPRTGWNSPLHF
15 | - | TRBJ2-7 | - | TRBV14 | TGTGCCAGCAGCCAAGTTGCAGGGCGGCCCTACGAGCAGTACTTC | CASSQVAGRPYEQYF
15 | - | TRBJ1-5 | - | TRBV4-2 | TGTGCCAGCAGCCTGCAGGGACTGTTAAATCAGCCCCAGCATTTT | CASSLQGLLNQPQHF
14 | TRBD1 | TRBJ1-2 | - | TRBV7-2 | TGTGCCAGCAGCTGGCAGGGGGCTGTCTATGGCTACACCTTC | CASSWQGAVYGYTF
15 | TRBD2 | TRBJ2-7 | - | TRBV29-1 | TGCAGCGTTGAAGCTCAGACTAGCGGAAACTACGAGCAGTACTTC | CSVEAQTSGNYEQYF
15 | - | TRBJ2-1 | - | TRBV19 | TGTGCCAGTAGTATCGTGGACAGAAAATACAATGAGCAGTTCTTC | CASSIVDRKYNEQFF
13 | - | TRBJ2-1 | once | TRBV7-2 | TGTGCCAGCAGCTTAGTAGGGGTAGTTGAGCAGTTCTTC | CASSLVGVVEQFF
19 | TRBD2 | TRBJ2-1 | - | TRBV5-1 | TGCGCCAGCAGCGCGTCCCCCCCTGTGGCTAGCGGGGAGGACAATGAGCAGTTCTTC | CASSASPPVASGEDNEQFF
14 | TRBD1 | TRBJ1-4 | - | TRBV30 | TGTGCCTGGAGGGGGACAGGGGGGGGTGAAAAACTGTTTTTT | CAWRGTGGGEKLFF
17 | TRBD2 | TRBJ2-1 | once | TRBV28 | TGTGCCAGCATAGCTCGACTAGCGGGAGGACCTTACAATGAGCAGTTCTTC | CASIARLAGGPYNEQFF
15 | - | TRBJ1-2 | few | TRBV5-8 | TGTGCCAGCAGCTTGCGCTATCATGCTAACTATGGCTACACCTTC | CASSLRYHANYGYTF
14 | - | TRBJ2-3 | - | TRBV28 | TGTGCCAGCAGTTTAGGGAGGATTGGAGACACGCAGTATTTT | CASSLGRIGDTQYF
12 | TRBD1 | TRBJ2-1 | - | TRBV27 | TGTGCCAGCAGTCACAGGGGGAATGAGCAGTTCTTC | CASSHRGNEQFF
18 | - | TRBJ2-2 | - | TRBV5-1 | TGCGCCAGCTCCAGGACATGGGTCGGGACAACGAACACCGGGGAGCTGTTTTTT | CASSRTWVGTTNTGELFF
16 | TRBD2 | TRBJ2-5 | once | TRBV7-9 | TGTGCCAGCAGCTTAACGGGAGGGCCATCCGAGGAGACCCAGTACTTC | CASSLTGGPSEETQYF
20 | TRBD1 | TRBJ1-2 | - | TRBV7-8 | TGTGCCAGCAGCTTGGGCTCCGGGGGACAGGTCGGGGGAGTTAACTATGGCTACACCTTC | CASSLGSGGQVGGVNYGYTF
15 | - | TRBJ1-3 | few | TRBV7-3 | TGTGCCAGCAGCCGTGACAGCTACTCTGGAAACACCATATATTTT | CASSRDSYSGNTIYF
15 | - | TRBJ2-2 | once | TRBV11-2 | TGTGCCAGCAGATCCCGGACACTCGTCGAGGGGGAGCTGTTTTTT | CASRSRTLVEGELFF
9 | TRBD1 | TRBJ2-7 | - | TRBV27 | TGTGCCAGCATGCGACAGGGGTATTTC | CASMRQGYF
13 | TRBD1 | TRBJ2-3 | - | TRBV6-5 | TGTGCCAGCAGTTACTCGGGACAGGGCACGCAGTATTTT | CASSYSGQGTQYF
14 | TRBD1 | TRBJ1-1 | - | TRBV29-1 | TGCAGCGTTGCCTGGACAGGGTTGAACACTGAAGCTTTCTTT | CSVAWTGLNTEAFF
15 | - | TRBJ2-2 | - | TRBV7-8 | TGTGCCAGCAGCTTAACGATAGCGAACACCGGGGAGCTGTTTTTT | CASSLTIANTGELFF
14 | TRBD2 | TRBJ2-7 | - | TRBV15 | TGTGCCACCAGCCCTAGGACTAGCGTCTACGAGCAGTACTTC | CATSPRTSVYEQYF
13 | - | TRBJ1-2 | - | TRBV7-9 | TGTGCCAGCAGCTCAGGGATTGTAGATGGCTACACCTTC | CASSSGIVDGYTF
13 | - | TRBJ2-7 | - | TRBV27 | TGTGCCAGCAGTTTAAACAGGGCTGGCGAGCAGTACTTC | CASSLNRAGEQYF
13 | - | TRBJ1-1 | - | TRBV11-2 | TGTGCCAGCAGCTTATACAGGAACACTGAAGCTTTCTTT | CASSLYRNTEAFF